This entry is about one T cell receptor beta chain. The data derive from a study of blood T cell repertoires in COVID-19. Trimming cost V 4 bases and J 6 bases, with 15 bases left between them. The germline CDR1 and CDR2 sequences are LGHDT and YNNKEL (reference sequence). The CDR3 consists of 14 residues. Categorization into cohorts depended on clinical history that participants reported. TCRdb's table, derived via immunoSEQ multiplex PCR, lists solely in-frame clones and lacks some. This sample carries 200,000 to 250,000 clones, 83% of them seen once, and the ten largest clones take roughly 4.8%. This receptor was obtained from a woman aged 45-60 years who had been exposed to COVID-19. V usage is TRBV3-1 (or the pseudogene TRBV3-2) and J usage is TRBJ1-2, with D perhaps matching TRBD1 (5 bases). The sequencing input was PBMCs or T cells enriched from blood (not recorded which). CDR3 bases: TGTGCCAGCAGCCGAGAAGGGGCTAGGAATGGCTACACCTTC. It specifies CASSREGARNGYTF.